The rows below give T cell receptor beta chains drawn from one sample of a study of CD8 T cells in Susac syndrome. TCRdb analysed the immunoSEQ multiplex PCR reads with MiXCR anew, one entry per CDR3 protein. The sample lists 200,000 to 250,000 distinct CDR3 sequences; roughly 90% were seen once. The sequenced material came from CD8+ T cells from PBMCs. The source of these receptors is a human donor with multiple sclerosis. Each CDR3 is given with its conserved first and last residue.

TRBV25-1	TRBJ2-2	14	CASSELAGVGELFF
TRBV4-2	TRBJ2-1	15	CASSQAWLAGAEQFF
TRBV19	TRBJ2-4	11	CASSIGPQVNF
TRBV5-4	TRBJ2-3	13	CASSLVQQDTQYF
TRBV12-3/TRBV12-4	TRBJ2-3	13	CASAAVSTDTQYF
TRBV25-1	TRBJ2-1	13	CASRDREINEQFF
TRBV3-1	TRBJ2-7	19	CASSQDNPLAGGTSYEQYF
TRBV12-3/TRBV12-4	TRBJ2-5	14	CASTPPGFQEAQYF
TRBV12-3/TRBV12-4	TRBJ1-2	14	CASRGQGSYYGYTF
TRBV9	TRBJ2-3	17	CASRPATGGPSADTQYF
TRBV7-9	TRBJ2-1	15	CASRALARRSHEQFF
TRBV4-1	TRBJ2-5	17	CASSQAEGPKRLETQYF
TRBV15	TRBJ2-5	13	CATSRVTQETQYF
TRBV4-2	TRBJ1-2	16	CASSPPGQPANYGYTF
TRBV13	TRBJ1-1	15	CASSLGLEGNTEAFF
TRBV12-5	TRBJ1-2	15	CASGFSGNRNYGYTF
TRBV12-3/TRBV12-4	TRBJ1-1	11	CASRHRERAFF
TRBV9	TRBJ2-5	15	CATRMGGMREETQYF
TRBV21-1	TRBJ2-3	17	CASTKGTSGSGTDTQYF
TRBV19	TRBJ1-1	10	CASGWTEAFF
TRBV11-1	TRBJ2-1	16	CASSSPYRRARDEQFF
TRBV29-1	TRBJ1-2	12	CSVERAIGGYTF
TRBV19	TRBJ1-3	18	CASSYQPSRGVRGNTIYF
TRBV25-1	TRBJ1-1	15	CASSESGQGFTEAFF
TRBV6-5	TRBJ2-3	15	CARTPRGRSTDTQYF
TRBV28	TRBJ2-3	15	CASSLSGGAADTQYF
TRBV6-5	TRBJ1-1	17	CASSYSLGQGVAGEAFF
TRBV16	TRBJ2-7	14	CASSLSGTGGEQYF
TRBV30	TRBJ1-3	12	CAWTEAGNTIYF
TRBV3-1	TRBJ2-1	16	CASSQDGGRAYNEQFF
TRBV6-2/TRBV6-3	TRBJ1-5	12	CASSYSDQPQHF
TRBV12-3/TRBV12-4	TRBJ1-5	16	CASSWGWDSSAQPQHF
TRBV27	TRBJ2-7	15	CASRAPGTAPYEQYF
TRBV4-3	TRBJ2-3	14	CASSQGLGTDTQYF
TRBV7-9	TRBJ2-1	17	CASSPPSGTGHYNEQFF
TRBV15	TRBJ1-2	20	CATSRDGGGSPMDWAYGYTF
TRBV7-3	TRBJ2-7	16	CASSRTGTSGSYEQYF
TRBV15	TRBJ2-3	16	CATSRPIGTSEDTQYF
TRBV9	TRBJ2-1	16	CASSVAGVASYNEQFF
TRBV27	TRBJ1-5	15	CASRPGTGSNQPQHF
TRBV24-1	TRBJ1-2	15	CATSDSRAPAYGYTF
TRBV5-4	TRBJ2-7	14	CASSSGTSSYEQYF
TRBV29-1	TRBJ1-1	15	CSVWFWKNMGTEAFF
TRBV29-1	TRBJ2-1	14	CSAEGGSSYNEQFF
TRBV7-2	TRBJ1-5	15	CASSLRSWYNQPQHF
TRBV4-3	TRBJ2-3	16	CASSQRTSRSTDTQYF
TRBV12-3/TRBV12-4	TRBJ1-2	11	CASSWTYGYTF
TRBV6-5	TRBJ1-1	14	CASNPGVLNTEAFF
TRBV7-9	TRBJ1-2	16	CASSPPRLQGDYGYTF
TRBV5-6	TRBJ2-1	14	CASSLMAFGNEQFF
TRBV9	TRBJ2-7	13	CASSVGLNYEQYF
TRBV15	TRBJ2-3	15	CATSAGGGWMDTQYF
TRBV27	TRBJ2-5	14	CASSPRGWGETQYF
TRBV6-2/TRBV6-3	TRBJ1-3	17	CASSYRLDREAGNTIYF
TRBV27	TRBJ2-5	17	CASSSTGGRLPQETQYF
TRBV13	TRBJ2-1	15	CASSLGLAGGYEQFF
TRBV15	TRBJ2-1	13	CATSRTGDNEQFF
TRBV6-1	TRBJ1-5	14	CASSDYGGNQPQHF
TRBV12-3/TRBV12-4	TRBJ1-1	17	CASSPSDRPSMNTEAFF